This T cell receptor beta chain emerged from a study of memory CD4+ T cells and cytomegalovirus serostatus. At the level of the study: Healthy Belgian adult donors included fewer than 10 CMV-positive and some 25 CMV-negative people.

Method: immunoSEQ multiplex PCR; TCRdb's copy keeps in-frame clones and lacks some. The sample includes more than 40,000 clones, about 82% of them seen just once. V was clipped by 4 bases and J by 3 bases, with 15 bases between them. CDR1 is SGHTA, CDR2 FQGNSA, per germline. The CDR3 sequence is 16 residues long. Single viable CD3+CD4+CD8-CD45RO+ cells were sorted as the memory CD4+ T cells. This sequence originates from an adult in good health and CMV-seronegative. This chain connects TRBV7-2 to TRBJ2-2, with D tentatively TRBD1 (6 bases). The specimen was memory CD4+ T cells from blood. Here the CDR3 DNA reads TGTGCCAGCAGCTATCTGGGGGCGGCGGACACCGGGGAGCTGTTTTTT. It codes for CASSYLGAADTGELFF.